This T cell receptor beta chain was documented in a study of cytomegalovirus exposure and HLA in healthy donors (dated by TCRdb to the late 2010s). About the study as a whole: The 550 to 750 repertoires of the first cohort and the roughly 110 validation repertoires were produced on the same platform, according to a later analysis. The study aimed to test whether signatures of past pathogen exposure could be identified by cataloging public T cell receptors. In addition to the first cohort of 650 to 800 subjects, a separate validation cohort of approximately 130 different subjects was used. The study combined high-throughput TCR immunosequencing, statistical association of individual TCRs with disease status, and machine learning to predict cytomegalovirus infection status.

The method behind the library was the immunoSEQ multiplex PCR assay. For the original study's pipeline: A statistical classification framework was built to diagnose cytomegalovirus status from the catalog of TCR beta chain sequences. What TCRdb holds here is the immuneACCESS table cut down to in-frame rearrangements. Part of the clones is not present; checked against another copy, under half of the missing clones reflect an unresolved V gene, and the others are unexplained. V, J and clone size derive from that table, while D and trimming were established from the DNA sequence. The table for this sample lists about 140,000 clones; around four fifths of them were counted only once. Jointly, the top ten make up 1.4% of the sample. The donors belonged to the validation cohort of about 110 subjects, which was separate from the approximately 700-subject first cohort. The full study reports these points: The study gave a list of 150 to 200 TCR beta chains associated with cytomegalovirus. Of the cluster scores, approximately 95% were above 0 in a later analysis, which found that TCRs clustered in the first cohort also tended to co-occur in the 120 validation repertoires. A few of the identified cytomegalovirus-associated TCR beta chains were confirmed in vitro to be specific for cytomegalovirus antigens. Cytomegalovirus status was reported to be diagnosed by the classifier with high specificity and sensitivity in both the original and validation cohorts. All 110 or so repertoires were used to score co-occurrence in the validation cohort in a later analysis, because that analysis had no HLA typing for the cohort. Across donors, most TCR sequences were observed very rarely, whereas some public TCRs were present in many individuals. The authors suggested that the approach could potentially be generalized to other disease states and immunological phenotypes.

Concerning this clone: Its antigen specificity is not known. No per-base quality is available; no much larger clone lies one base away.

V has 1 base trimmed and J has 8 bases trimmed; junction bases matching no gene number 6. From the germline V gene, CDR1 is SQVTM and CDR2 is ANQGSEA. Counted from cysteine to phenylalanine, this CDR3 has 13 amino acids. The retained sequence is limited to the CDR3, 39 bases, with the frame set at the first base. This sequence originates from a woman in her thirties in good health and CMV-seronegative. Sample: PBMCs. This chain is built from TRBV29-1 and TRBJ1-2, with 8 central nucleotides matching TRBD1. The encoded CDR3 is CSVEGRGPGGYTF. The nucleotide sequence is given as TGCAGCGTTGAAGGCAGGGGGCCAGGCGGCTACACCTTC.